This T cell receptor beta chain was sequenced in a study of blood T cell repertoires in COVID-19. Overall study: Researchers got acute and convalescent COVID-19 samples from the United States, Italy and Spain. Sample material is recorded as cDNA or gDNA derived from T cells, B-cell-depleted T cells, or PBMCs.

Assay: immunoSEQ multiplex PCR; the TCRdb copy retains only in-frame clones and omits some. The sample has around 92,000 clones, about 83% seen once. The CDR3 totals 12 residues. Per germline, CDR1 ENHRY and CDR2 SYGVKD. The V gene lost 8 bases and the J gene lost 6 bases, with 10 bases spanning the gap. Sequenced material: peripheral blood. This clonotype originated in a woman of 80 years or more with acute or convalescent COVID-19. The rearrangement links TRBV10-3 to TRBJ2-2, with TRBD2 as a possible D gene (5 bases). CDR3 protein: CAIGVEAGELFF. The CDR3, as DNA: TGTGCCATCGGCGTGGAGGCCGGGGAGCTGTTTTTT.